This T cell receptor (beta chain) stems from a study of blood T cell repertoires in COVID-19. Germline lookup yields CDR1 SGHKS and CDR2 YYEKEE (reference sequence). This CDR3 is built from 15 residues. V shed 0 bases and J shed 1 base, with 8 bases lying between them. This clone was counted a few times. As originally analysed: Reference gene primer amplification gave estimated nucleated cell counts. Sequenced by immunoSEQ multiplex PCR; TCRdb stores in-frame clones only, minus some. The V and J calls and the clone size are those of that table, but D and trimming were determined from the DNA. The table has some 240,000 clones, approximately 78% seen once; the top ten hold approximately 5.2%.

The sequence was collected from an older woman with COVID-19, enrolled during active disease. Sequences were obtained from peripheral blood. The J gene is TRBJ2-1, the V gene TRBV5-5; D not certain. The CDR3 sequence is CASSLGAESYNEQFF. CDR3 bases: TGTGCCAGCAGCTTGGGTGCGGAGTCCTACAATGAGCAGTTCTTC.